This TCR beta chain was identified in a study of cytomegalovirus exposure and HLA in healthy donors. Donors likely had unrecorded immune exposures despite being nominally healthy when sampled. The germline V gene has CDR1 SGDLS and CDR2 YYNGEE. The ends were cut back, 1 base at V and 0 bases at J, with 12 bases in the middle. This CDR3 has 16 residues. PCR employed 60 Vbeta and 13 Jbeta primers. Profiled with immunoSEQ multiplex PCR; TCRdb holds only in-frame clones, not every one. This table has more than 150,000 clones, roughly 82% appearing once. Study-level results: The records held CMV serostatus as the only immune exposure information.

This clone appeared a single time. The antigen is unknown. V gene TRBV9 combines with J gene TRBJ2-3, with D unresolved. This sequence originates from a woman aged 45-59 years in good health and CMV-seropositive. Material for sequencing was PBMCs. The CDR3 sequence is CASSVYAITSTDTQYF. Written as DNA, the CDR3 is TGTGCCAGCAGCGTATATGCTATAACTAGCACAGATACGCAGTATTTT.